This T cell receptor (beta chain) was recovered during a study of CD8 T cells in ankylosing spondylitis. TCRdb reanalysed the 5' RACE reads using MiXCR and keeps one entry per CDR3 protein. The data contain about 210,000 distinct CDR3 sequences, 5.5% to 7.5% of them singletons. This CDR3 region has 16 residues. V was clipped by 5 bases and J by 4 bases, with 18 bases between them. Germline values: CDR1 LNHNV, CDR2 YYDKDF (reference sequence). As concerns this clonotype: Antigen unknown.

Overall study findings and caveats: A TCR beta motif of fewer than ten highly homologous variants seemed to mark ankylosing spondylitis blood.

The clonotype comes from a male donor with ankylosing spondylitis. Sequenced material: blood, either unsorted or a sorted T cell fraction (not recorded which). The chain employs TRBV15 and TRBJ2-1; tentatively, D is TRBD2 (6 bases). This CDR3 reads CATSPGSGVIYNEQFF. The CDR3, as DNA: TGTGCCACCAGCCCCGGGTCGGGGGTCATATACAATGAGCAGTTCTTC.